This T cell receptor beta chain was profiled in a study of blood T cell repertoires in COVID-19. For the study at large: The samples span acute and convalescent COVID-19 from the United States, Italy and Spain.

TCRdb's copy holds only in-frame clones and misses some; the assay was immunoSEQ multiplex PCR. The repertoire consists of 100,000 or so clones, with 85% occurring once and the leading ten covering around 4.3%. This CDR3 has 16 residues. Trimming shortened V by 4 bases and J by 7 bases, and 19 bases separated the two germline ends. Looked up from germline, CDR1 is MNHNS and CDR2 is SASEGT. Source material: peripheral blood. This clonotype was obtained from a man in his fifties or sixties with acute or convalescent COVID-19. The rearrangement uses TRBV6-1 and TRBJ1-4; D is ambiguous. CDR3 residues: CASSGYRQVLFEKLFF. The CDR3 region has the DNA TGTGCCAGCAGTGGTTACCGGCAGGTCCTTTTTGAAAAACTGTTTTTT.